The 23 T cell receptor beta chains in this list originate from one sample, sequenced in a study of CD8+CD57+ T cells in acquired aplastic anemia (dated by TCRdb to about 2018). The instrument given in TCRdb is Illumina HiSeq 2000. TCR beta VDJ combination and CDR3 sequence profiling used genomic DNA as the template. TCRdb reanalyzed the raw reads on its own, using fastp at Q25 for trimming and MiXCR for clone calling, and kept in-frame beta chains. CDR3 protein sequences are deduplicated, and each keeps its most common genes and DNA. In all, the sample holds 250,000 to 300,000 distinct CDR3 sequences, and under 60% of those were seen once. Approximately 1.3% of the sample is held by the ten biggest clonotypes. Patients chosen for sequencing had shown expansion of CD8+CD57+ cells by flow cytometry. Source material: sorted CD4+, CD8+, or CD8+CD57+ T cells (not recorded which) from PBMCs. Receptors originate from a human donor with aplastic anemia.

CDR3 region: CASSLVASEGETQYF. The CDR3 DNA reads TGTGCCAGCAGCTTAGTGGCTAGCGAGGGGGAGACCCAGTACTTC. The gene calls are TRBV5-4 and TRBJ2-5; D might be TRBD2 (6 bases). Trimming took off 2 bases at V and 5 bases at J, with 16 bases between the two ends. The CDR3 is 15 amino acids. Germline CDR1 and CDR2: SGHNT and YYREEE (reference sequence).

This clonotype was found many times. The chain has TRBV7-9 and TRBJ1-5; 9 bases align to TRBD1. The CDR3 consists of 20 residues. The trim removed 3 bases at V and 2 bases at J, leaving 17 bases unmatched. The germline CDR1 and CDR2 sequences are SEHNR and FQNEAQ (reference sequence). The CDR3 sequence: CASSLYLGQGKVGGNQPQHF. CDR3 nucleotide sequence: TGTGCCAGCAGCTTGTACCTAGGACAGGGGAAGGTGGGGGGCAATCAGCCCCAGCATTTT.

The CDR3 spells CASSQVLTANTGELFF. In nucleotides, the CDR3 is TGTGCCAGCAGCCAAGTCTTGACAGCGAACACCGGGGAGCTGTTTTTT. This chain uses TRBV6-1 with TRBJ2-2, with a possible D match to TRBD1 (5 bases). CDR1 is MNHNS, CDR2 SASEGT, per germline. The CDR3 length is 16 residues. Trimming removed 6 bases at V and 0 bases at J, with 14 bases between.

On this clonotype: This may be a read error, as it is one base from a much larger clone. This chain links TRBV6-1 with TRBJ1-5; 7 bases agree with TRBD1. This CDR3 contains 17 residues. In germline, CDR1 is MNHNS, CDR2 SASEGT. Written as DNA, the CDR3 is TGTGCCGGCAGTATGGGGATTACAGGGGAACCTAATCAGCCCCAGCATTTT. As protein: CAGSMGITGEPNQPQHF.

At least ten counts were recorded for this clonotype. The V and J genes are TRBV12-3 or TRBV12-4 and TRBJ1-2; D not certain. The CDR3 spans 11 residues. V lost 4 bases and J 10 bases, leaving 10 bases between the germline ends. The chain's CDR3 is CASSSLQHYTF. In DNA form, the CDR3 reads TGTGCCAGCAGTTCCCTACAGCACTACACCTTC.

This clonotype was detected ten times or more. V is TRBV7-9 and J is TRBJ2-5; the match to TRBD2 covers 7 bases. The CDR3 contains 15 residues. Germline CDR1 and CDR2: SEHNR and FQNEAQ (reference sequence). Losses at the gene ends were 5 bases for V and 4 bases for J; bases not matched to a gene: 10. CDR3 coding DNA: TGTGCCAGCAGCCTAAACTCGGGAGGCGGAGAGACCCAGTACTTC. Translating it yields CASSLNSGGGETQYF.

The chain carries TRBV7-8 and TRBJ2-2; possibly TRBD2 for D (6 bases). Germline lookup yields CDR1 SGHVS and CDR2 FQNEAQ. V was shortened by 1 base and J by 3 bases, with 9 bases between the two germline ends. This CDR3 spans 15 amino acids. The CDR3 spells CASSLVSGDTGELFF. CDR3 nucleotides: TGTGCCAGCAGCTTAGTTAGCGGTGACACCGGGGAGCTGTTTTTT.

The chain employs TRBV19 and TRBJ2-7; D is undetermined. This CDR3 spans 13 amino acids. Germline-derived CDR1 and CDR2 are LNHDA and SQIVND (reference sequence). V lost 5 bases and J 2 bases, leaving 10 bases between the germline ends. CDR3 DNA sequence: TGTGCCAGTAGTTTGGACCCAACCTACGAGCAGTACTTC. The encoded protein is CASSLDPTYEQYF.

This clonotype appeared a few times. The chain uses TRBV7-9 and TRBJ2-7; 14 nucleotides match TRBD2. V lost 5 bases to trimming and J lost 6 bases; unmatched junction nucleotides: 6. The CDR3 totals 15 residues. The germline V gene has CDR1 SEHNR and CDR2 FQNEAQ (reference sequence). The CDR3 nucleotides are TGTGCCAGCAGCGGCCCCGGACTAGCGGGAGGCGAGCAGTACTTC. As protein: CASSGPGLAGGEQYF.

The CDR3 spells CSAISGTSVSYEQYF. The CDR3 DNA is TGCAGTGCTATTTCTGGGACTAGCGTCTCCTACGAGCAGTACTTC. The chain is built from TRBV20-1 and TRBJ2-7; 10 nucleotides agree with TRBD2. In germline, CDR1 is DFQATT, CDR2 SNEGSKA (reference sequence). J lost 0 bases, V lost 4 bases, and 6 bases had no gene match. The CDR3 extends over 15 amino acids.

The chain combines TRBV24-1 with TRBJ1-1; tentative D call: TRBD1 (6 bases). The germline V gene has CDR1 KGHDR and CDR2 SFDVKD. Trimming took off 2 bases at V and 2 bases at J, with 11 bases between the two ends. CDR3 size: 15 residues. CDR3 sequence (DNA): TGTGCCACCAGTGATTCAAAACAGGGAAACACTGAAGCTTTCTTT. This sequence encodes CATSDSKQGNTEAFF.

As to this clonotype: One end of the junction is discordant with germline, which a read error may explain. The chain employs TRBV7-9 and TRBJ2-5, with TRBD2 matching over 7 bases. The CDR3 covers 16 residues. From germline, CDR1 is SEHNR and CDR2 FQNEAQ (reference sequence). CDR3 sequence: CAGSLGQLAHQETQYF. As DNA, the CDR3 is TGTGCCGGCAGCTTGGGCCAACTAGCGCACCAAGAGACCCAGTACTTC.

This clonotype was counted many times. This rearrangement joins TRBV6-5 to TRBJ1-4, with D unclear. CDR1 and CDR2 from the germline V gene are MNHEY and SVGAGI. This CDR3 region has 16 residues. The V and J ends lost 4 bases and 7 bases respectively, with 19 bases between them. This chain's CDR3 is CASSSGWLEAAEKLFF. The DNA of the CDR3 is TGTGCCAGCAGTTCCGGGTGGTTGGAGGCTGCTGAAAAACTGTTTTTT.

The genes are TRBV5-4 and TRBJ2-1, with 10 nucleotides matching TRBD2. The CDR3 covers 16 residues. Germline V CDR1 and CDR2: SGHNT, YYREEE (reference sequence). The ends lost 4 bases at V and 8 bases at J; junction bases unmatched: 12. CDR3 protein: CASSPGAAGGRDEQFF. In DNA, the CDR3 is TGTGCCAGCAGCCCAGGGGCAGCGGGAGGGAGAGATGAGCAGTTCTTC.

The chain recombines TRBV5-1 with TRBJ1-1; TRBD1 might be the D (5 bases). Germline V CDR1 and CDR2: SGHRS, YFSETQ. V lost 4 bases and J 0 bases, leaving 19 bases between the germline ends. This CDR3 contains 17 residues. The CDR3 DNA follows: TGCGCCAGCAGCCCGGGAGGGACTAGCGGGGTGAACACTGAAGCTTTCTTT. It yields the protein CASSPGGTSGVNTEAFF.

This clonotype occurred many times. The V and J genes are TRBV10-3 and TRBJ1-3; D unclear. The CDR3 contains 15 residues. V was clipped by 0 bases and J by 1 base, with 7 bases between them. From germline, CDR1 is ENHRY and CDR2 SYGVKD. CDR3 in DNA: TGTGCCATCAGTGAGTCGATAGGTTCTGGAAACACCATATATTTT. Its translation: CAISESIGSGNTIYF.

Details on this clonotype: This may be a read error: a much more frequent sequence differs by one nucleotide. The CDR3 loop is CASSTQRVSDSYEQYF. The CDR3 bases are TGTGCCAGCAGCACTCAGAGGGTTAGCGACTCGTACGAGCAGTACTTC. The chain employs TRBV11-2 and TRBJ2-7, with D possibly being TRBD2 (5 bases). The V gene lost 5 bases and the J gene lost 4 bases, with 21 bases spanning the gap. The CDR3 runs to 16 residues. Germline assignment: CDR1 SGHAT and CDR2 FQNNGV.

CDR3 residues: CASSESGTGGAGGSYEQYF. CDR3 DNA: TGTGCCAGCAGTGAGTCCGGGACAGGGGGCGCCGGGGGGTCCTACGAGCAGTACTTC. The chain couples TRBV6-1 to TRBJ2-7, with 12 nucleotides matching TRBD1. In germline, CDR1 is MNHNS, CDR2 SASEGT. Trimming removed 3 bases from V and 1 base from J; junction bases left unmatched: 13. The CDR3 runs to 19 residues.

Here the CDR3 reads CASSSGTSVDSPLHF. The CDR3 bases are TGTGCCAGCAGCTCGGGGACCAGTGTCGATTCACCCCTCCACTTT. V is TRBV5-4 and J is TRBJ1-6, with a tentative D call TRBD1 (5 bases). The germline V gene encodes CDR1 SGHNT and CDR2 YYREEE (reference sequence). The CDR3 extends over 15 amino acids. The V and J ends lost 3 bases and 8 bases respectively, with 15 bases between them.

This chain uses TRBV20-1 with TRBJ2-7, with TRBD1 matching over 7 bases. From germline, CDR1 is DFQATT and CDR2 SNEGSKA (reference sequence). The CDR3 length is 15 residues. Germline trimming cut 3 bases from V and 2 bases from J; bases unmatched to any gene: 10. CDR3 bases: TGCAGTGCTAGGCCGTTCCCGGGACAGACCTACGAGCAGTACTTC. It translates to CSARPFPGQTYEQYF.

The rearrangement links TRBV7-2 to TRBJ1-2; tentatively, D is TRBD1 (5 bases). The CDR3 runs 12 residues. The V and J ends lost 3 bases and 7 bases respectively, with 9 bases between them. Germline V gives CDR1 SGHTA, CDR2 FQGNSA. CDR3 in amino acids: CASSLIGTGYTF. The CDR3 nucleotides are TGTGCCAGCAGCTTGATAGGGACTGGCTACACCTTC.

The sample holds a few counts of this clonotype. The chain carries TRBV30 and TRBJ1-1, with D possibly matching TRBD1 (6 bases). Looked up from germline, CDR1 is GTSNPN and CDR2 is SVGIG (reference sequence). The CDR3 is 15 residues long. The V end was cut by 3 bases, the J end by 1 base, with 15 bases between. The CDR3 nucleotides are TGTGCCTGGAGACCCCCAGGGGCTTCGAACACTGAAGCTTTCTTT. Translating it yields CAWRPPGASNTEAFF.

V usage is TRBV10-3 and J usage is TRBJ2-3, with 8 bases fitting TRBD2. This CDR3 contains 16 residues. V shed 0 bases, J shed 2 bases, and the junction held 4 bases outside the gene matches. The germline CDR1 and CDR2 sequences are ENHRY and SYGVKD. CDR3 sequence reads: CAISESSGGTTDTQYF. CDR3 sequence (DNA): TGTGCCATCAGTGAGTCGTCGGGAGGGACCACAGATACGCAGTATTTT.